A selection of T cell receptor beta chains follows, all from one sample in a study of shared clonotypes between healthy human individuals. Measured with immunoSEQ multiplex PCR; TCRdb has only the in-frame clones, and not every one. Of more than 2 million clones in the sample, more than 90% were seen once. The source material was naive CD4+ T cells sorted from blood. The source of these receptors is a man aged 18 to 35 in good health. Both conserved end residues are part of each CDR3. D genes are given only for firm matches. Expanded clones get a size class; other rows say once, few or many, or leave the size out.

clone size: .
V gene: TRBV27
J gene: TRBJ1-5
D gene: .
CDR3 DNA: TGTGCCAGCAGTTTTGAGGGCGGACAGCCCCAGCATTTT
CDR3 protein: CASSFEGGQPQHF

clone size: .
V gene: TRBV5-1
J gene: TRBJ1-3
D gene: TRBD1
CDR3 DNA: TGCGCCAGCAGCACCCGGACAGGGAGTGGAAACACCATATATTTT
CDR3 protein: CASSTRTGSGNTIYF

clone size: .
V gene: TRBV27
J gene: TRBJ1-6
D gene: .
CDR3 DNA: TGTGCCAGCAGTTTAGGGACGGTTAATTCACCCCTCCACTTT
CDR3 protein: CASSLGTVNSPLHF

clone size: .
V gene: TRBV5-4
J gene: TRBJ2-5
D gene: TRBD2
CDR3 DNA: TGTGCCAGCAGCTTGGTCGGGGGGGGCCTTGTAGAGACCCAGTACTTC
CDR3 protein: CASSLVGGGLVETQYF

clone size: .
V gene: TRBV11-3
J gene: TRBJ2-3
D gene: .
CDR3 DNA: TGTGCCAGCAGCCCATCTACCGGGTCCACAGATACGCAGTATTTT
CDR3 protein: CASSPSTGSTDTQYF

clone size: .
V gene: TRBV28
J gene: TRBJ1-3
D gene: .
CDR3 DNA: TGTGCCAGCAGTTTCGGTGACAGAGGAAACACCATATATTTT
CDR3 protein: CASSFGDRGNTIYF

clone size: .
V gene: TRBV2
J gene: TRBJ2-5
D gene: TRBD1
CDR3 DNA: TGTGCCAGCAGACGCGATGTCGCAGGGGGAGAGACCCAGTACTTC
CDR3 protein: CASRRDVAGGETQYF

clone size: .
V gene: TRBV7-8
J gene: TRBJ1-6
D gene: TRBD1
CDR3 DNA: TGTGCCAGCAGCTTACGAACAGGGGGCAATTCACCCCTCCACTTT
CDR3 protein: CASSLRTGGNSPLHF

clone size: .
V gene: TRBV19
J gene: TRBJ2-7
D gene: TRBD1
CDR3 DNA: TGTGCCAGTAGTCGGACAGGCTTCTCCTACGAGCAGTACTTC
CDR3 protein: CASSRTGFSYEQYF

clone size: .
V gene: TRBV5-1
J gene: TRBJ2-5
D gene: .
CDR3 DNA: TGCGCCAGCAGCTTGACAGGGATCCAAGAGACCCAGTACTTC
CDR3 protein: CASSLTGIQETQYF

clone size: .
V gene: TRBV18
J gene: TRBJ2-7
D gene: .
CDR3 DNA: TGTGCCAGCTCACCCCGGCGGTACGAGCAGTACTTC
CDR3 protein: CASSPRRYEQYF

clone size: .
V gene: TRBV4-3
J gene: TRBJ1-1
D gene: .
CDR3 DNA: TGCGCCAGCAGCCAAGATCCCAAAACTGAAGCTTTCTTT
CDR3 protein: CASSQDPKTEAFF

clone size: .
V gene: TRBV6-5
J gene: TRBJ2-1
D gene: .
CDR3 DNA: TGTGCCAGCAGTTACTCGTGGGACGGCTACAATGAGCAGTTCTTC
CDR3 protein: CASSYSWDGYNEQFF

clone size: .
V gene: TRBV9
J gene: TRBJ2-3
D gene: .
CDR3 DNA: TGTGCCAGCAGCGCGGACACAAGCACAGATACGCAGTATTTT
CDR3 protein: CASSADTSTDTQYF

clone size: .
V gene: TRBV10-3
J gene: TRBJ2-7
D gene: TRBD2
CDR3 DNA: TGTGCCACCTCTAGCGGGACTGACGAGCAGTACTTC
CDR3 protein: CATSSGTDEQYF

clone size: .
V gene: TRBV7-9
J gene: TRBJ2-7
D gene: .
CDR3 DNA: TGTGCCAGCAGCCGGCCGGGACCTCTGTACGAGCAGTACTTC
CDR3 protein: CASSRPGPLYEQYF

clone size: .
V gene: TRBV9
J gene: TRBJ1-4
D gene: .
CDR3 DNA: TGTGCCAGCAGCTTCGGAAGGAGTGGGGAAAAACTGTTTTTT
CDR3 protein: CASSFGRSGEKLFF

clone size: .
V gene: TRBV4-3
J gene: TRBJ2-3
D gene: TRBD2
CDR3 DNA: TGCGCCAGCAGCCGAGCATTACGGGAGGGCACAGATACGCAGTATTTT
CDR3 protein: CASSRALREGTDTQYF

clone size: .
V gene: TRBV18
J gene: TRBJ2-3
D gene: .
CDR3 DNA: TGTGCCAGCTCACCCTACAGAGCTAACACAGATACGCAGTATTTT
CDR3 protein: CASSPYRANTDTQYF

clone size: once
V gene: TRBV12-5
J gene: TRBJ1-4
D gene: .
CDR3 DNA: TGTGCTAGTGGTTTGGTAGTTAACCGGATTGAAAAACTGTTTTTT
CDR3 protein: CASGLVVNRIEKLFF

clone size: .
V gene: TRBV5-4
J gene: TRBJ2-3
D gene: TRBD2
CDR3 DNA: TGTGCCAGCAGCTTGTCTAGCGGCCCCACAGATACGCAGTATTTT
CDR3 protein: CASSLSSGPTDTQYF

clone size: .
V gene: TRBV19
J gene: TRBJ1-5
D gene: TRBD1
CDR3 DNA: TGTGCCAGTAGTTTCCAGGGGGCGGAGGGCAATCAGCCCCAGCATTTT
CDR3 protein: CASSFQGAEGNQPQHF

clone size: .
V gene: TRBV2
J gene: TRBJ2-3
D gene: .
CDR3 DNA: TGTGCCAGCACCCCGTACGACACAGATACGCAGTATTTT
CDR3 protein: CASTPYDTDTQYF

clone size: .
V gene: TRBV15
J gene: TRBJ1-5
D gene: .
CDR3 DNA: TGTGCCACCAGCAGATCCTCTGGAAAACCCCAGCATTTT
CDR3 protein: CATSRSSGKPQHF

clone size: few
V gene: TRBV5-1
J gene: TRBJ2-5
D gene: .
CDR3 DNA: TGCGCCAGCAGCTTGGCTCAGGGCACGGGAGAGACCCAGTACTTC
CDR3 protein: CASSLAQGTGETQYF

clone size: .
V gene: TRBV28
J gene: TRBJ2-2
D gene: TRBD2
CDR3 DNA: TGTGCCAGCAGTTTCTCCCCCGGGACTAGCCAGGCCGGGGAGCTGTTTTTT
CDR3 protein: CASSFSPGTSQAGELFF

clone size: .
V gene: TRBV4-3
J gene: TRBJ1-2
D gene: TRBD1
CDR3 DNA: TGCGCCAGCAGCCGGCAGACAGGGAACTATGGCTACACCTTC
CDR3 protein: CASSRQTGNYGYTF

clone size: .
V gene: TRBV7-5
J gene: TRBJ2-5
D gene: .
CDR3 DNA: TGTGCCAGAAGCAACGAGCGGAACCAAGAGACCCAGTACTTC
CDR3 protein: CARSNERNQETQYF

clone size: .
V gene: TRBV4-1
J gene: TRBJ2-1
D gene: TRBD2
CDR3 DNA: TGCGCCAGCAGCCAAGGGGAGCGGGGCCATGAGCAGTTCTTC
CDR3 protein: CASSQGERGHEQFF

clone size: .
V gene: TRBV10-3
J gene: TRBJ1-6
D gene: TRBD1
CDR3 DNA: TGTGCCATCAGTGAGTCGGGACAGGGTAATTCACCCCTCCACTTT
CDR3 protein: CAISESGQGNSPLHF

clone size: .
V gene: TRBV7-8
J gene: TRBJ2-4
D gene: .
CDR3 DNA: TGTGCCAGCAGCTTAGCGTTGGGGATAATAGCCAAAAACATTCAGTACTTC
CDR3 protein: CASSLALGIIAKNIQYF

clone size: .
V gene: TRBV7-2
J gene: TRBJ1-2
D gene: .
CDR3 DNA: TGTGCCAGCAGCCGAGGAGGAAGTGGGGGCTACACCTTC
CDR3 protein: CASSRGGSGGYTF

clone size: .
V gene: TRBV11-3
J gene: TRBJ2-5
D gene: TRBD2
CDR3 DNA: TGTGCCAGCAGCGGACTAGCGGAAGAGACCCAGTACTTC
CDR3 protein: CASSGLAEETQYF

clone size: .
V gene: TRBV10-2
J gene: TRBJ2-1
D gene: .
CDR3 DNA: TGCGCCAGCAGTGAGTCGACTAGGGGGTACAATGAGCAGTTCTTC
CDR3 protein: CASSESTRGYNEQFF

clone size: .
V gene: TRBV4-3
J gene: TRBJ1-2
D gene: .
CDR3 DNA: TGCGCCAGCAGCCCCACGGACGGATTCTATGGCTACACCTTC
CDR3 protein: CASSPTDGFYGYTF

clone size: .
V gene: TRBV6-6
J gene: TRBJ1-5
D gene: TRBD1
CDR3 DNA: TGTGCCAGCAGCTCTCCCCACAGGGGACGCGAACAGCCCCAGCATTTT
CDR3 protein: CASSSPHRGREQPQHF

clone size: .
V gene: TRBV6-5
J gene: TRBJ2-2
D gene: .
CDR3 DNA: TGTGCCAGCAGTTGGGGTTGGAACACCGGGGAGCTGTTTTTT
CDR3 protein: CASSWGWNTGELFF

clone size: .
V gene: TRBV5-1
J gene: TRBJ2-7
D gene: .
CDR3 DNA: TGCGCCAGCAGCTTGAGGCTAGCGAGCGCCTACGAGCAGTACTTC
CDR3 protein: CASSLRLASAYEQYF

clone size: .
V gene: TRBV2
J gene: TRBJ2-7
D gene: .
CDR3 DNA: TGTGCCAGCAGTGAAGTGACAGTAAGCTACGAGCAGTACTTC
CDR3 protein: CASSEVTVSYEQYF

clone size: .
V gene: TRBV7-2
J gene: TRBJ1-1
D gene: .
CDR3 DNA: TGTGCCAGCAGCTTACAGTTGAACACTGAAGCTTTCTTT
CDR3 protein: CASSLQLNTEAFF

clone size: .
V gene: TRBV11-2
J gene: TRBJ2-7
D gene: .
CDR3 DNA: TGTGCCAGCAGCTTCGGGACTCTAGAGAACGAGCAGTACTTC
CDR3 protein: CASSFGTLENEQYF

clone size: .
V gene: TRBV6-5
J gene: TRBJ2-5
D gene: .
CDR3 DNA: TGTGCCAGCCAGTTAGGGCGGAAAGAGACCCAGTACTTC
CDR3 protein: CASQLGRKETQYF

clone size: .
V gene: TRBV27
J gene: TRBJ1-6
D gene: .
CDR3 DNA: TGTGCCAGCAGTTTCGAGTCGGGGATCAATTCACCCCTCCACTTT
CDR3 protein: CASSFESGINSPLHF

clone size: .
V gene: TRBV29-1
J gene: TRBJ1-4
D gene: .
CDR3 DNA: TGCAGCGTTGCCCAGGGAGCGGAAAAACTGTTTTTT
CDR3 protein: CSVAQGAEKLFF

clone size: .
V gene: TRBV2
J gene: TRBJ2-5
D gene: TRBD1
CDR3 DNA: TGTGCCAGCATCAAAGGGACAGGGCAAGAGACCCAGTACTTC
CDR3 protein: CASIKGTGQETQYF

clone size: .
V gene: TRBV11-2
J gene: TRBJ1-1
D gene: .
CDR3 DNA: TGTGCCAGCAGCACATACCGTGGCAGGGGAAACACTGAAGCTTTCTTT
CDR3 protein: CASSTYRGRGNTEAFF

clone size: .
V gene: TRBV5-1
J gene: TRBJ2-5
D gene: TRBD2
CDR3 DNA: TGCGCCAGCAGCTACGGACTAGCGGGCGGGTACCAAGAGACCCAGTACTTC
CDR3 protein: CASSYGLAGGYQETQYF

clone size: .
V gene: TRBV6-1
J gene: TRBJ2-5
D gene: .
CDR3 DNA: TGTGCCAGCAGTGAAGACGGGGGATTTGGATCGGAGACCCAGTACTTC
CDR3 protein: CASSEDGGFGSETQYF

clone size: .
V gene: TRBV27
J gene: TRBJ2-7
D gene: .
CDR3 DNA: TGTGCCAGCAGTGAATCCGGGACCCTTTACTCGTACTTC
CDR3 protein: CASSESGTLYSYF

clone size: once
V gene: TRBV6-1
J gene: TRBJ2-5
D gene: TRBD1
CDR3 DNA: TGTGCCAGCAGTAAAGGACAGGGGACGGCGGAGACCCAGTACTTC
CDR3 protein: CASSKGQGTAETQYF

clone size: .
V gene: TRBV7-9
J gene: TRBJ2-7
D gene: .
CDR3 DNA: TGTGCCAGCAGCTTCGGGGAAGGGCTCTCCTACGAGCAGTACTTC
CDR3 protein: CASSFGEGLSYEQYF

clone size: few
V gene: TRBV4-3
J gene: TRBJ1-3
D gene: .
CDR3 DNA: TGCGCCAGCAGCCAAGTTTCTGGAAACACCATATATTTT
CDR3 protein: CASSQVSGNTIYF

clone size: .
V gene: TRBV4-1
J gene: TRBJ2-7
D gene: .
CDR3 DNA: TGCGCCAGCAGCCGGGACCTCACCTACGAGCAGTACTTC
CDR3 protein: CASSRDLTYEQYF

clone size: .
V gene: TRBV5-1
J gene: TRBJ2-7
D gene: .
CDR3 DNA: TGCGCCAGCACCTCTGGACTATACGAGCAGTACTTC
CDR3 protein: CASTSGLYEQYF

clone size: .
V gene: TRBV5-6
J gene: TRBJ1-4
D gene: TRBD1
CDR3 DNA: TGTGCCAGCAGCTTGCAGGGGGCAAGGCCCCACAAGGAAAAACTGTTTTTT
CDR3 protein: CASSLQGARPHKEKLFF